The 15 T cell receptor beta chains below were found in one sample sequenced in a study of T cells in Graves' hyperthyroidism and ophthalmopathy. RNA transcripts gave rise to amplified TCR beta CDR3 regions. An initial round of RT-PCR targeting the TCR CDR3 relied on the HTBI primer set. From the multiplex PCR reads, TCRdb called clonotypes with MiXCR, one entry per CDR3 protein. The table records approximately 380,000 distinct CDR3 sequences, roughly 20% of them present only once. The sample was blood. The receptor set was obtained from a man younger than 30 with Graves' ophthalmopathy.

CDR3 DNA sequence: TGTGCCAGCAGCTTGGCCCAGGCGGGGAACACTGAAGCTTTCTTT. Translating gives CASSLAQAGNTEAFF. The chain carries TRBV5-4 and TRBJ1-1; unclear D gene. The germline V gene has CDR1 SGHNT and CDR2 YYREEE (reference sequence). Trimming cost V 0 bases and J 1 base, with 10 bases left between them. This CDR3 has 15 residues.

This clonotype appeared a few times. Relative to the germline gene, one junction end is altered; a read error may explain this. This chain uses TRBV5-1 with TRBJ1-1; 11 positions agree with TRBD1. CDR3 length: 15 residues. The germline V gene encodes CDR1 SGHRS and CDR2 YFSETQ. Here the CDR3 reads CASSLEGTGGSEVFF. The CDR3 DNA sequence: TGCGCCAGCAGCTTGGAGGGGACAGGGGGGTCTGAAGTTTTCTTT.

In this sample, this clonotype turned up many times. The chain links TRBV5-1 to TRBJ1-2; 12 bases are a match to TRBD1. The ends lost 1 base at V and 4 bases at J; junction bases unmatched: 5. Germline CDR1 reads SGHRS; CDR2 reads YFSETQ. The CDR3 is 16 residues long. The DNA of the CDR3 is TGCGCCAGCAGCTTGACCCCGGGACAGGGGGCCTATGGCTACACCTTC. It yields the protein CASSLTPGQGAYGYTF.

This clonotype has a handful of counts. The chain combines TRBV14 with TRBJ1-2, with D possibly matching TRBD1 (5 bases). The length of the CDR3 is 13 residues. V lost 6 bases to trimming and J lost 2 bases, with 10 bases between them. Germline values: CDR1 SGHDN, CDR2 FVKESK. CDR3 sequence: CASRGTENYGYTF. The CDR3 nucleotides read TGTGCCAGCAGGGGGACGGAAAACTATGGCTACACCTTC.

This clonotype was picked up a small number of times. The rearrangement uses TRBV11-3 and TRBJ1-4, with TRBD1 as a possible D gene (5 bases). The CDR3 runs 14 residues. Trimming stripped 5 bases from V and 8 bases from J, with 15 bases between. The germline V gene has CDR1 SGHNT and CDR2 YENEEA. CDR3 amino acids: CASSTGGEGEKLFF. The CDR3 DNA reads TGTGCCAGCAGCACAGGCGGGGAGGGGGAAAAACTGTTTTTT.

This clonotype was counted at least ten times. This CDR3 is CASSLGSGGGQPQHF. DNA for the CDR3: TGTGCCAGCAGCTTAGGGTCTGGGGGCGGTCAGCCCCAGCATTTT. This chain connects TRBV7-9 to TRBJ1-5; perhaps TRBD1 as D (6 bases). From germline, CDR1 is SEHNR and CDR2 FQNEAQ (reference sequence). Deletions cut 1 base from V and 6 bases from J, with 13 bases between. The CDR3 extends over 15 amino acids.

About this clonotype: One base away lies a much larger clone, so this may be a sequencing read error. The chain employs TRBV15 and TRBJ2-7, with TRBD2 matching over 11 bases. The germline V gene has CDR1 LNHNV and CDR2 YYDKDF (reference sequence). This CDR3 spans 16 amino acids. The CDR3 sequence: CTTRGWLTSGGYEQYF. For the CDR3, the DNA is TGTACCACCAGGGGATGGTTAACTAGCGGGGGCTACGAGCAGTACTTC. The full variable domain, rest sourced from reference TRBV15 and TRBJ2-7, is DAMVIQNPRYQVTQFGKPVTLSCSQTLNHNVMYWYQQKSSQAPKLLFHYYDKDFNNEADTPDNFQSRRPNTSFCFLDIRSPGLGDTAMYLCTTRGWLTSGGYEQYFGPGTRLTVT.

This clonotype was detected many times. The rearrangement uses TRBV3-1 and TRBJ2-6, with D possibly matching TRBD2 (6 bases). The germline CDR1 and CDR2 sequences are LGHDT and YNNKEL (reference sequence). V was trimmed by 3 bases and J by 0 bases, leaving 12 bases between them. CDR3 length equals 17 residues. CDR3 sequence: CASSQEGSSSGANVLTF. The CDR3 region has the DNA TGTGCCAGCAGCCAGGAGGGGTCATCCTCTGGGGCCAACGTCCTGACTTTC.

The chain recombines TRBV6-1 with TRBJ2-3; 7 nucleotides line up with TRBD2. Germline CDR1 is MNHNS and CDR2 is SASEGT. This CDR3 is 14 amino acids long. The junction had 2 bases not matched to a gene; V was cut back by 5 bases and J by 0 bases. Here the CDR3 reads CASSRAGSTDTQYF. DNA for the CDR3: TGTGCCAGCAGTCGAGCGGGGAGCACAGATACGCAGTATTTT.

The table lists this clonotype with a few counts. This chain links TRBV7-9 with TRBJ2-1, with D perhaps matching TRBD2 (6 bases). Trimming left V 5 bases short and J 8 bases short, with 16 bases between. Germline values: CDR1 SEHNR, CDR2 FQNEAQ (reference sequence). CDR3 length equals 14 residues. In DNA form, the CDR3 reads TGTGCCAGCAGCCCGACTAGGAATTACGATGAGCAGTTCTTC. Its protein product is CASSPTRNYDEQFF. Looking up the rest from reference TRBV7-9 and TRBJ2-1 gives the full variable domain: DTGVSQNPRHKITKRGQNVTFRCDPISEHNRLYWYRQTLGQGPEFLTYFQNEAQLEKSRLLSDRFSAERPKGSFSTLEIQRTEQGDSAMYLCASSPTRNYDEQFFGPGTRLTVL.

A remark on this clonotype: The CDR3 does not close with the conserved phenylalanine or tryptophan, likely indicating a read error. The rearrangement links TRBV3-1 to TRBJ1-4, with TRBD1 matching over 8 bases. Germline CDR1 LGHDT, CDR2 YNNKEL (reference sequence). CDR3 length equals 17 residues. The trim removed 0 bases at V and 3 bases at J, leaving 6 bases unmatched. CDR3 region: CASSQEDRTGPNEKLFL. For the CDR3, the DNA is TGTGCCAGCAGCCAAGAAGATAGGACAGGGCCTAATGAAAAACTGTTTCTT.

This clonotype was counted between two and nine times. The V gene is TRBV6-6, the J gene TRBJ2-7; D is perhaps TRBD2 (6 bases). Germline CDR1 and CDR2: MNHNY and SVGAGI (reference sequence). This CDR3 contains 16 residues. Trimming shortened V by 0 bases and J by 0 bases, and 12 bases separated the two germline ends. CDR3 DNA sequence: TGTGCCAGCAGTTACTCGAGGAGGGGACGCTCCTACGAGCAGTACTTC. Residues: CASSYSRRGRSYEQYF.

This clonotype appeared many times. As DNA, the CDR3 is TGTGCCACCAGCAGAGATCTGCTTTGGGGTGTCGGGCGCGGTGTCTATGGCTACACCTTC. It translates to CATSRDLLWGVGRGVYGYTF. This chain connects TRBV15 to TRBJ1-2; D uncertain. Trimming took 0 bases from V and 4 from J, leaving 27 bases between them. The CDR3 totals 20 residues. Germline V lookup: CDR1 LNHNV, CDR2 YYDKDF (reference sequence). The whole variable domain, remainder taken from reference TRBV15 and TRBJ1-2, is DAMVIQNPRYQVTQFGKPVTLSCSQTLNHNVMYWYQQKSSQAPKLLFHYYDKDFNNEADTPDNFQSRRPNTSFCFLDIRSPGLGDTAMYLCATSRDLLWGVGRGVYGYTFGSGTRLTVV.

This clonotype has a handful of counts. The CDR3 bases are TGTGCCAGTAGCCGCTCTGTTTACTCCGACAGCCGCTATGGCTACACCTTC. Residues: CASSRSVYSDSRYGYTF. The chain has TRBV7-3 and TRBJ1-2; TRBD1 might be the D (5 bases). CDR3 size: 17 residues. Germline loops: CDR1 SGHTA, CDR2 FQGTGA. The V end was cut by 9 bases, the J end by 4 bases, with 27 bases between.

This clonotype was seen ten or more times. The rearrangement joins TRBV7-7 to TRBJ2-3; D is possibly TRBD1 (7 bases). V gave up 5 bases and J gave up 2 bases, with 11 bases separating them. Germline values: CDR1 SSHAT, CDR2 FNYEAQ (reference sequence). CDR3 length: 14 amino acids. The CDR3 loop is CASSAGQLTDTQYF. In DNA form, the CDR3 reads TGTGCCAGCAGCGCGGGACAGCTCACAGATACGCAGTATTTT.